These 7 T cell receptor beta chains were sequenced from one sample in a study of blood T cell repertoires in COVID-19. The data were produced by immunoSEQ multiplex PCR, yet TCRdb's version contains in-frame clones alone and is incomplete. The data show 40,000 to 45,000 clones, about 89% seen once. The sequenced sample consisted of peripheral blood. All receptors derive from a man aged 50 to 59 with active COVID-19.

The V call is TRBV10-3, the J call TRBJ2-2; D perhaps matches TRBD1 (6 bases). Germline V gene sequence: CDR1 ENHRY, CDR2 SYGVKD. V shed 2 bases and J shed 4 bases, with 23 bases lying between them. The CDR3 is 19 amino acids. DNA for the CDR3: TGTGCCATCAGTGAGACAACCTCAGGGGCCAAATGGGGCACCGGGGAGCTGTTTTTT. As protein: CAISETTSGAKWGTGELFF.

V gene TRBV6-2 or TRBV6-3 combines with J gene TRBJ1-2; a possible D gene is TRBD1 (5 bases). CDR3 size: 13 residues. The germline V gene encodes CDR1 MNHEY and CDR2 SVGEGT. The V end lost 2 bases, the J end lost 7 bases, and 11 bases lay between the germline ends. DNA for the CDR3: TGTGCCAGCAGTTACCGTCAGGGCTCTGGCTACACCTTC. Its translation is CASSYRQGSGYTF.

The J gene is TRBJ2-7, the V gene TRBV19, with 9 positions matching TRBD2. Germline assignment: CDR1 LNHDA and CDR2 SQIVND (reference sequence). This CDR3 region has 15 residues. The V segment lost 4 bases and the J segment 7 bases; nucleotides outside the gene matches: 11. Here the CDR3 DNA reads TGTGCCAGTAGTAGCCTCGCGGGAGGGGAAGGGGAGCAGTACTTC. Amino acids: CASSSLAGGEGEQYF.

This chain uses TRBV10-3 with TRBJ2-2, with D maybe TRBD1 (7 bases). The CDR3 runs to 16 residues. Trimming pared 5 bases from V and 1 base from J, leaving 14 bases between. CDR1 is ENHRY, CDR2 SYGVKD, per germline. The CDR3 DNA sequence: TGTGCCATCAGTCTCCTCCAGGGGGGGAACACCGGGGAGCTGTTTTTT. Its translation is CAISLLQGGNTGELFF.

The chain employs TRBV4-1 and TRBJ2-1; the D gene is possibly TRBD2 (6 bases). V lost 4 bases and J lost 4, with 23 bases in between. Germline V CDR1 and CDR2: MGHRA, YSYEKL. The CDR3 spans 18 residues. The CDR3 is CASSPTLETGVVYNEQFF. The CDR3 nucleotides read TGCGCCAGCAGCCCAACCTTGGAAACGGGAGTGGTGTACAATGAGCAGTTCTTC.

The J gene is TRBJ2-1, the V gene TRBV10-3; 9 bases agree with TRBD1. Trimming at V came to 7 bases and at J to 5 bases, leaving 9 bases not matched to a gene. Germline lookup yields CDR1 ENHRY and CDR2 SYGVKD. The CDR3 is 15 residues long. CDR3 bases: TGTGCCATCACCGGAGGGACAGGGTCGGACAATGAGCAGTTCTTC. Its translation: CAITGGTGSDNEQFF.

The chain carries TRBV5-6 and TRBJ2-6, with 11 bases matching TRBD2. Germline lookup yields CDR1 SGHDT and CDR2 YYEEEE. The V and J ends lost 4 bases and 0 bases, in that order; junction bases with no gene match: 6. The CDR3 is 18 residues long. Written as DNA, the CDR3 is TGTGCCAGCAGCCCAAGACTAGCGGGGCCCTCTGGGGCCAACGTCCTGACTTTC. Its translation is CASSPRLAGPSGANVLTF. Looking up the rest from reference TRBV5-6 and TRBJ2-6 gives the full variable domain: DAGVTQSPTHLIKTRGQQVTLRCSPKSGHDTVSWYQQALGQGPQFIFQYYEEEERQRGNFPDRFSGHQFPNYSSELNVNALLLGDSALYLCASSPRLAGPSGANVLTFGAGSRLTVL.